This TCR beta chain was found in a study of blood T cell repertoires in COVID-19 (dated by TCRdb to 2020 to 2021). Regarding the complete study: The collaborator samples originated in the United States, Italy and Spain and spanned the acute and convalescent phases of COVID-19. Subjects who had been exposed to COVID-19, were actively infected with it, or had recovered from it provided the deeply sampled blood TCRbeta repertoires that made up the dataset. HLA class I and class II types, where available, came from metadata supplied by the sample provider rather than from assay-based typing. The material from the prospective study consisted of cDNA or gDNA derived from T cells, B-cell-depleted T cells, or PBMCs. The samples were drawn from the first 160 participants of the ongoing ImmuneRACE study and from 1,200 or so subjects provided by 6 global collaborators. The repertoires were released in a freely available public database meant as a resource for research on the immune response to SARS-CoV-2. A de-identified subject ID, COVID-19 status, age in years and sex were almost always included in the sample metadata. The full study reports these points: The quantity of clinical and demographic metadata differed by source and by participant and was supplied without curation.

In the prospective study, participants were roughly 18 to 89 years old, resided in 24 geographic areas of the United States, and were enrolled through a virtual design. Cohort assignment in the prospective study relied on participant-reported clinical history from a screening survey and a study questionnaire. Recovered participants in ImmuneRACE Cohort 3 were defined as having two consecutive negative NP/OP PCR tests, clearance from a healthcare professional, or resolution of symptoms. In the prospective study, whole blood, serum and a nasopharyngeal or oropharyngeal swab were collected from each participant by mobile phlebotomists. Over a 2-month period, participants in the prospective study had the option of providing additional blood draws and questionnaires. Before DNA extraction, prospective study blood samples were shipped either frozen or at room temperature. For this clone: Its cognate antigen has yet to be identified. The record has no base qualities; no much larger clone is one base away.

Sequences LNHDA (CDR1) and SQIVND (CDR2) are obtained from the germline V gene (reference sequence). Including the terminal cysteine and phenylalanine, the CDR3 comprises 10 residues. Only the CDR3 portion is preserved as DNA: 30 bases, with reading frame beginning at the first base. The junction carries 13 bases between V and J, which are trimmed by 9 bases and 11 bases respectively. TCRbeta CDR3 regions were amplified from genomic DNA by means of the immunoSEQ Assay, a bias-controlled multiplex PCR. Regarding the original processing steps: The number of nucleated cells in each sample was estimated from the amplification of reference gene primers within the assay. Sequence reads were collapsed and filtered to measure the absolute abundance of every unique TCRbeta CDR3 rearrangement. For each sample, productive Simpson clonality was calculated by taking the square root of Simpson's diversity index across productive rearrangements. Entries here come from immuneACCESS through TCRdb and include only in-frame sequences with V and J called. Some clones fail to appear in such tables; in the studies checked, an unresolved V gene covers under half of the shortfall, and the cause of the remainder is unknown. The D gene and trimming were derived from the DNA, and the V and J assignments and clone size from that table. This sample lists approximately 150,000 clones; roughly 80% were detected once. The ten largest clones represent 6.2% of the sample.

The sequencing input was PBMCs or T cells enriched from blood (not recorded which). The rearrangement joined TRBV19 to TRBJ1-1; the D gene assignment is ambiguous. This TCR was recovered from a woman aged 40 to 49 who had recovered from COVID-19. The CDR3 is CASWAGGAFF. The nucleotide sequence reads as follows: TGTGCCAGCTGGGCGGGAGGGGCTTTCTTT.